A selection of T cell receptor beta chains follows, all from one sample in a study of blood T cell repertoires in COVID-19. Some clones are missing from TCRdb's copy, which holds only in-frame ones; the method was immunoSEQ multiplex PCR. This table holds about 160,000 clones, 92% found once. Sequencing was done on a sample of peripheral blood. The receptor source for this set is a man aged 25 to 40 with COVID-19, enrolled during active disease. The CDR3 runs from the conserved cysteine through the conserved F or W. A D gene is named only where the DNA matches it firmly. Size values are once, few and many counts, or a class for expanded clones, and some rows have none.

TRBV2,TRBD1,TRBJ2-3,NA,TGTGCCAGCACCCCGGGACAGGGGAGAGATACGCAGTATTTT,CASTPGQGRDTQYF
TRBV7-9,NA,TRBJ1-1,NA,TGTGCCAGCAGCTCCGGCGTGGGCGAAGCTTTCTTT,CASSSGVGEAFF
TRBV9,TRBD1,TRBJ1-4,NA,TGTGCCAGCACGGCGACAGGGTTTGATAATGAAAAACTGTTTTTT,CASTATGFDNEKLFF
TRBV6-2/TRBV6-3,NA,TRBJ2-4,once,TGTGCCAGCAGTTACCTGACAGTAACCATTCAGTACTTC,CASSYLTVTIQYF
TRBV25-1,TRBD1,TRBJ1-1,NA,TGTGCCAGCAGTGAGGGCAGGGGGGACACTGAAGCTTTCTTT,CASSEGRGDTEAFF
TRBV27,NA,TRBJ1-6,NA,TGTGCCAGCAGTCTCCGGGGGTTTAATTCACCCCTCCACTTT,CASSLRGFNSPLHF
TRBV7-3,NA,TRBJ2-1,NA,TGTGCCAGCAGCTCCTCTACGGAGCAGTTCTTC,CASSSSTEQFF
TRBV11-3,NA,TRBJ1-6,NA,TGTGCCAGCAGCCCGGGTAGTAATTCACCCCTCCACTTT,CASSPGSNSPLHF
TRBV29-1,TRBD1,TRBJ1-1,NA,TGCAGCGTTCTCACAGGGGCGAACACTGAAGCTTTCTTT,CSVLTGANTEAFF
TRBV5-1,TRBD1,TRBJ1-2,NA,TGCGCCAGCAGCTTGACAGGGGACTATGGCTACACCTTC,CASSLTGDYGYTF
TRBV5-8,NA,TRBJ2-1,NA,TGTGCCAGCAGCCAAGGACAGAGCTCCTACAATGAGCAGTTCTTC,CASSQGQSSYNEQFF
TRBV12-3/TRBV12-4,NA,TRBJ1-2,NA,TGTGCCAGCAGTTTGCCAGGGTCCTATGGCTACACCTTC,CASSLPGSYGYTF
TRBV28,TRBD1,TRBJ2-7,NA,TGTGCCAGCAGTCGTCGGACAGGGGGGTCCCACGAGCAGTACTTC,CASSRRTGGSHEQYF
TRBV7-3,TRBD1,TRBJ2-5,NA,TGTGCCAGCAGTTGGGACAGGGGAAAGACCCAGTACTTC,CASSWDRGKTQYF
TRBV6-1,TRBD1,TRBJ1-5,few,TGTGCCAGCAGTGAAGCCACGACAGGGTGGAGTCAGCCCCAGCATTTT,CASSEATTGWSQPQHF
TRBV29-1,TRBD1,TRBJ1-1,NA,TGCAGCGTTGACATAGGACAGGGGGCTAGTGAAGCTTTCTTT,CSVDIGQGASEAFF
TRBV5-5,NA,TRBJ1-3,once,TGTGCCAGCAGGTACCAGGCCGCTGGAAACACCATATATTTT,CASRYQAAGNTIYF
TRBV4-2,TRBD1,TRBJ1-1,NA,TGTGCCAGCAGCCAACCCGATGAGGGGGCTGCGGCGGATTTCTTT,CASSQPDEGAAADFF
TRBV7-2,NA,TRBJ1-2,NA,TGTGCCAGCAGCCGGGGGGGCAGTGACCGGAGACGGGGCTACACCTTC,CASSRGGSDRRRGYTF
TRBV19,NA,TRBJ1-1,NA,TGTGCCAGTAGTACCAGAGCAGGGATAGAGGTAGCTTTCTTT,CASSTRAGIEVAFF
TRBV9,TRBD1,TRBJ2-2,NA,TGTGCCAGCAGCGCGCAAAGGACAGGGGGCACCGGGGAGCTGTTTTTT,CASSAQRTGGTGELFF
TRBV9,NA,TRBJ1-2,NA,TGTGCCAGCAACTCACAGGGCGGCTATGGCTACACCTTC,CASNSQGGYGYTF
TRBV15,TRBD2,TRBJ2-7,NA,TGTGCCACCAGCACGGGACTAGCTTACGAGCAGTACTTC,CATSTGLAYEQYF
TRBV19,TRBD1,TRBJ1-2,NA,TGTGCCAGTAGTACACAGGGGGCGCGGTATGGCTACACCTTC,CASSTQGARYGYTF
TRBV29-1,NA,TRBJ1-1,NA,TGCAGCGTTAACAGTCGCACTGAAGCTTTCTTT,CSVNSRTEAFF
TRBV30,TRBD2,TRBJ2-1,NA,TGTGCCTGGAGTGTAGGGCTAGCGGGAAATGAGCAGTTCTTC,CAWSVGLAGNEQFF
TRBV18,TRBD1,TRBJ1-1,NA,TGTGCCAGCTCACCCGGACAGGGGGCCACTGAAGCTTTCTTT,CASSPGQGATEAFF
TRBV9,NA,TRBJ1-1,NA,TGTGCCAGCAGCGGCTCCCTGGCGGGGATGAACACTGAAGCTTTCTTT,CASSGSLAGMNTEAFF
TRBV5-1,TRBD1,TRBJ2-7,NA,TGCGCCAGCAGCAAGGGACAGGGTGCCTACGAGCAGTACTTC,CASSKGQGAYEQYF
TRBV7-2,NA,TRBJ2-3,NA,TGTGCCAGCAGCCCACGGGGAGTAGCCCACACAGATACGCAGTATTTT,CASSPRGVAHTDTQYF
TRBV3-1/TRBV3-2,NA,TRBJ2-3,NA,TGTGCCAGCAGTACGGGTTCCGGCACAGATACGCAGTATTTT,CASSTGSGTDTQYF
TRBV6-5,TRBD2,TRBJ2-7,NA,TGTGCCAGCAGTTACCTAGCGGTTCCATCCTACGAGCAGTACTTC,CASSYLAVPSYEQYF
TRBV5-1,TRBD1,TRBJ1-3,NA,TGCGCCAGCAGCTCCTCGGGGACAGGACACCGACACCAAGGAAACACCATATATTTT,CASSSSGTGHRHQGNTIYF
TRBV4-3,NA,TRBJ1-2,NA,TGCGCCAGCAGCCTCGGGACAACGGAGGCTAACTATGGCTACACCTTC,CASSLGTTEANYGYTF
TRBV10-3,TRBD1,TRBJ2-7,NA,TGTGCCATCAGTGACTGGGAGCAGGGGGCCTACGAGCAGTACTTC,CAISDWEQGAYEQYF
TRBV12-3/TRBV12-4,TRBD1,TRBJ1-2,NA,TGTGCCAGCAGCTCAGCAGGGGGTGATGGCTACACCTTC,CASSSAGGDGYTF